This entry concerns a single T cell receptor (beta chain). The antigen remains undetermined. This specimen belongs to a study of graft-versus-host responses after intestinal transplantation. Profiled with immunoSEQ multiplex PCR; TCRdb holds only in-frame clones, not every one. The sample shows around 110,000 clones, 90% of them seen only once. CDR1 and CDR2 (germline): LGHNT, FRNRAP. The V gene lost 6 bases and the J gene lost 3 bases, with 8 bases spanning the gap. The CDR3 spans 12 residues. The clonotype was recovered from a human donor who received an intestinal transplant. The sequencing used unstimulated CD4+ T cells sorted from spleen or lymph node cells, collected before intestinal transplant. V is TRBV12-5 and J is TRBJ1-2; D gene ambiguous. CDR3 protein: CASGTTDYGYTF. DNA for the CDR3: TGTGCTAGTGGCACCACAGACTATGGCTACACCTTC.